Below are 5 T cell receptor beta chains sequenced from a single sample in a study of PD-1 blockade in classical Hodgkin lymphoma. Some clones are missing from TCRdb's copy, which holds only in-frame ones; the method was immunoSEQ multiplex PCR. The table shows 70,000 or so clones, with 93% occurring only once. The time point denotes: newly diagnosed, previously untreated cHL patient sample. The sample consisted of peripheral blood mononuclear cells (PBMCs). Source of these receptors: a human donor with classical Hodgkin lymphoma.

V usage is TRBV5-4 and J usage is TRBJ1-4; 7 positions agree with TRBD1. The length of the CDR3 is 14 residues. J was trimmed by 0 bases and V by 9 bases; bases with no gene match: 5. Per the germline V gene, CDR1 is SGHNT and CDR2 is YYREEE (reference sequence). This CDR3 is CATTTGATNEKLFF. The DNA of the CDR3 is TGTGCCACCACCACAGGGGCAACTAATGAAAAACTGTTTTTT.

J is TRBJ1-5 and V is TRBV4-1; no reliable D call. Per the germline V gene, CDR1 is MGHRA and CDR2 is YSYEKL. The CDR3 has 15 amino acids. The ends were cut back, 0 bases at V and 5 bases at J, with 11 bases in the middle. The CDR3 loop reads CASSQDIQFDQPQHF. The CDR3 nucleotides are TGCGCCAGCAGCCAAGACATCCAGTTTGATCAGCCCCAGCATTTT.

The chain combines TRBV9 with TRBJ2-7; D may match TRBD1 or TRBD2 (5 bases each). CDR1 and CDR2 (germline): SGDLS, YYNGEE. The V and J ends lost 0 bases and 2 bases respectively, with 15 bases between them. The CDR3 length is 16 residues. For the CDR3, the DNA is TGTGCCAGCAGCGTAGACATAGGGACGGGGACCTACGAGCAGTACTTC. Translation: CASSVDIGTGTYEQYF.

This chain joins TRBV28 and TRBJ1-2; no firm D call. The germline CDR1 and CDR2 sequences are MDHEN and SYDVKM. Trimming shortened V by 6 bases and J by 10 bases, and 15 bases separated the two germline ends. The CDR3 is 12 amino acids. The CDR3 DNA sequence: TGTGCCAGCAGCCCCCAACAGCGATCCTACACCTTC. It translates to CASSPQQRSYTF.

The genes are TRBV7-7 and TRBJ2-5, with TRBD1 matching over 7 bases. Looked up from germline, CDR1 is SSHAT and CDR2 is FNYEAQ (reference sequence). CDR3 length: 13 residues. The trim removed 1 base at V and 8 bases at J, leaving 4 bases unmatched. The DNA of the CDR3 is TGTGCCAGCAGCTTAGGACAGGGAAAAACCCAGTACTTC. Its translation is CASSLGQGKTQYF. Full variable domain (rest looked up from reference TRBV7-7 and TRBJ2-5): GAGVSQSPRYKVTKRGQDVTLRCDPISSHATLYWYQQALGQGPEFLTYFNYEAQPDKSGLPSDRFSAERPEGSISTLTIQRTEQRDSAMYRCASSLGQGKTQYFGPGTRLLVL.